This entry describes one T cell receptor beta chain. The assay was immunoSEQ multiplex PCR, and TCRdb's table has in-frame clones only and misses some. Here the sample spans roughly 250,000 clones, around 86% being singletons. This sample is part of a study of blood T cell repertoires in COVID-19. On the study more broadly: Sources were T cells, B-cell-depleted T cells, or PBMCs; the material itself was cDNA or gDNA.

V lost 4 bases to trimming and J lost 0 bases, with 13 bases between them. This CDR3 has 15 residues. The germline gives CDR1 SGHAT, CDR2 FQNNGV. Specimen: peripheral blood. The chain links TRBV11-2 to TRBJ2-7; possible D gene TRBD2, 7 bases. The sequence came from a woman aged 60-75 years with active or convalescent COVID-19. CDR3 sequence reads: CASSWERGASYEQYF. Here the CDR3 DNA reads TGTGCCAGCAGCTGGGAACGGGGGGCCTCCTACGAGCAGTACTTC.